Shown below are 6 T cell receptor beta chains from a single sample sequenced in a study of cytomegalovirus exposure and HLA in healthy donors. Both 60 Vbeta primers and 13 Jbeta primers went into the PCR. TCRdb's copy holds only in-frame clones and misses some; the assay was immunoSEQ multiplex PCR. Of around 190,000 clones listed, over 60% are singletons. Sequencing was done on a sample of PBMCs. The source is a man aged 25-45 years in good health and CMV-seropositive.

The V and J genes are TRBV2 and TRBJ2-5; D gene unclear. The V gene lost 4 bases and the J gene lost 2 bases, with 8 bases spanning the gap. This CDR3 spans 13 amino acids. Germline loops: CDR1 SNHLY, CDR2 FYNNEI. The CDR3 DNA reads TGTGCCAGCAGTGGCTTACTGCAAGAGACCCAGTACTTC. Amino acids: CASSGLLQETQYF.

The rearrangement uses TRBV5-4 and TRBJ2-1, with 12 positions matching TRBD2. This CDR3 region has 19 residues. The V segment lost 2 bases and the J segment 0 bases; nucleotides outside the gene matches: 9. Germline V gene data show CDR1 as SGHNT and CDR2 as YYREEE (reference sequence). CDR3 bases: TGTGCCAGCAGCTTCACTAGCGGGGGGTACTGGAGCTCCTACAATGAGCAGTTCTTC. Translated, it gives CASSFTSGGYWSSYNEQFF. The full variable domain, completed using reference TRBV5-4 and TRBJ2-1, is ETGVTQSPTHLIKTRGQQVTLRCSSQSGHNTVSWYQQALGQGPQFIFQYYREEENGRGNFPPRFSGLQFPNYSSELNVNALELDDSALYLCASSFTSGGYWSSYNEQFFGPGTRLTVL.

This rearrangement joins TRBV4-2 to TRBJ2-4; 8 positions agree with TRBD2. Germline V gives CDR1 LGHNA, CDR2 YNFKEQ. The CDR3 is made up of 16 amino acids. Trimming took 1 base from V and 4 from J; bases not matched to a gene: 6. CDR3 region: CASSQGVREDKNIQYF. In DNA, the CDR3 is TGTGCCAGCAGCCAAGGAGTGCGGGAGGATAAAAACATTCAGTACTTC.

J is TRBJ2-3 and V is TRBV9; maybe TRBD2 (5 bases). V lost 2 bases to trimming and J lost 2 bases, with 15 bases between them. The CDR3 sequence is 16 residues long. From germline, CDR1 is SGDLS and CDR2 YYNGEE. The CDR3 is CASSVDLAPPTDTQYF. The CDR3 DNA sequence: TGTGCCAGCAGCGTGGACCTAGCTCCCCCCACAGATACGCAGTATTTT.

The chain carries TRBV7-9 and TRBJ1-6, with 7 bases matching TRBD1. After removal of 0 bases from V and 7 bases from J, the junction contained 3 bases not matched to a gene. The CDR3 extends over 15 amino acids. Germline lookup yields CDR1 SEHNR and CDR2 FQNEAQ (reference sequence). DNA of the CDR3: TGTGCCAGCAGCTTAGCAGGGACAGAAAATTCACCCCTCCACTTT. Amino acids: CASSLAGTENSPLHF.

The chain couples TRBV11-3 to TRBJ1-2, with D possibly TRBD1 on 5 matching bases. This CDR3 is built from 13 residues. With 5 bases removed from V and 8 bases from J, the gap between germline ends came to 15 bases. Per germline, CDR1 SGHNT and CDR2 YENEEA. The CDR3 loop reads CASSHTGGEGYTF. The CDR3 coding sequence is TGTGCCAGCAGCCATACCGGGGGAGAGGGCTACACCTTC.